The present entry profiles one TCR beta chain with its context. Its antigen is unknown. The data belong to a study of PD-L1 blockade in urothelial cancer. CDR3 size: 14 residues. Between the trimmed V and J ends, which lost 4 bases and 8 bases, there was a span of 16 bases. Per germline, CDR1 SGHNT and CDR2 YYREEE (reference sequence). Study results and limitations: Durable-benefit patients expanded tumor-associated blood clones more at 3 weeks.

Profiled with immunoSEQ multiplex PCR; TCRdb holds only in-frame clones, not every one. The profile shows roughly 56,000 clones, over 75% of them singletons. This receptor was identified in a man aged 65 to 79 with urothelial cancer. The chain couples TRBV5-4 to TRBJ2-1, with D perhaps TRBD1 (6 bases). The material was PBMCs, obtained around atezolizumab (anti-PD-L1) treatment. The CDR3 is CASSPQGNLHEQFF. DNA for the CDR3: TGTGCCAGCAGCCCACAGGGTAATCTCCATGAGCAGTTCTTC.